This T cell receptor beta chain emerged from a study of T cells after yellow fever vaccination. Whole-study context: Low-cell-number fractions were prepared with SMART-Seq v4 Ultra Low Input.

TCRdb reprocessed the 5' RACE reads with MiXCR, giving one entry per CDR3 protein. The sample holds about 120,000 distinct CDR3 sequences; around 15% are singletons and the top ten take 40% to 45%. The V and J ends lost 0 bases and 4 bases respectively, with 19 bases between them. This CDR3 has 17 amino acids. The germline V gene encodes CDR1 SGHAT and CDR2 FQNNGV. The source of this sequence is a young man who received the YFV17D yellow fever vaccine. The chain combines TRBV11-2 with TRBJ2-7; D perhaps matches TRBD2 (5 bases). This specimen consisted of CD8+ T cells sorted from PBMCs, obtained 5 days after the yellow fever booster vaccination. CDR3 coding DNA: TGTGCCAGCAGCTTAGATCCGACAAGGCTAGAGGGATACGAGCAGTACGTC. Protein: CASSLDPTRLEGYEQYV.